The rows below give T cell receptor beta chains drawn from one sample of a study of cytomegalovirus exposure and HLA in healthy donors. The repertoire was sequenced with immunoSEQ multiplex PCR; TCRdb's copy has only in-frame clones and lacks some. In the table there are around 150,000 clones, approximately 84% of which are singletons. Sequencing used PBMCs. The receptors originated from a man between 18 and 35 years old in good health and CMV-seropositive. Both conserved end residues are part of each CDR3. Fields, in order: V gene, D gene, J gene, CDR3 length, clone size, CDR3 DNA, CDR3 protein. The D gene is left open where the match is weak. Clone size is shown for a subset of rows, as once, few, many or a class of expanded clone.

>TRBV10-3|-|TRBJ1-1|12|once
TGTGCCATCAGTGAGACAGCCACTGAAGCTTTCTTT
CAISETATEAFF
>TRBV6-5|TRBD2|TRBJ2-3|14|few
TGTGCCAGCATGACTAGCGGGGCTCAAAATACGCAGTATTTT
CASMTSGAQNTQYF
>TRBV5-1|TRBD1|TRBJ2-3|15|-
TGCGCCAGCAGCACGACAGGGTTGGGCACAGATACGCAGTATTTT
CASSTTGLGTDTQYF
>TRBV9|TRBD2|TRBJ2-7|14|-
TGTGCCAGCAGCGTAGACGGGGGGGCGTACGAGCAGTACTTC
CASSVDGGAYEQYF
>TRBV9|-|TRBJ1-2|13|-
TGTGCCAGCAGCCCCCGACAGGCCTATGGCTACACCTTC
CASSPRQAYGYTF
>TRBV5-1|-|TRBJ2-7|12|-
TGCGCCAGCAGCTTTGCCGGGAACGAGCAGTACTTC
CASSFAGNEQYF
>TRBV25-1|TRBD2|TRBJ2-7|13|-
TGTGCCAGCAGACACGGGACTAGCGCCGAGCAGTACTTC
CASRHGTSAEQYF
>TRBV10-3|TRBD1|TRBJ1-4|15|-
TGTGCCATCAGTGATCTGGGACAGGGGTACGAAAAACTGTTTTTT
CAISDLGQGYEKLFF
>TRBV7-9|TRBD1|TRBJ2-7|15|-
TGTGCCAGCAGCTTTGCCGGGACAGGGGTCGTCGAGCAGTACTTC
CASSFAGTGVVEQYF
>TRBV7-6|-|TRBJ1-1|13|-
TGTGCCAGCAGCTTAGATAGGAACACTGAAGCTTTCTTT
CASSLDRNTEAFF
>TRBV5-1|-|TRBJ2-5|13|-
TGCGCCAGCAGCTTGTCAGGCCAAGAGACCCAGTACTTC
CASSLSGQETQYF
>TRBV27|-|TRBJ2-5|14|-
TGTGCCAGCAGTTTAACAGGTCAGCAAGAGACCCAGTACTTC
CASSLTGQQETQYF
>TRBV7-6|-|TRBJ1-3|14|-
TGTGCCAGCAGCTTAACGGCAGGGGGAAACACCATATATTTT
CASSLTAGGNTIYF
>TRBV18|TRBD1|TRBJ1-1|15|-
TGTGCCAGCTCACCACCAGGACAGGGTTACACTGAAGCTTTCTTT
CASSPPGQGYTEAFF
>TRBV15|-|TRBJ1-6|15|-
TGTGCCACCAGCAGAGGGGCTAGGGGGAATTCACCCCTCCACTTT
CATSRGARGNSPLHF
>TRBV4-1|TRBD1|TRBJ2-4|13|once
TGCGCCAGCAGCCTCGACAGGGTCGACATTCAGTACTTC
CASSLDRVDIQYF
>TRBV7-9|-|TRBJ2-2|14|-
TGTGCCAGCAGAGAATCAGGGGATCCCGCGGAGCTGTTTTTT
CASRESGDPAELFF
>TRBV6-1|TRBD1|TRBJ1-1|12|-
TGTGCCAGCCGGACAGGGTACACTGAAGCTTTCTTT
CASRTGYTEAFF
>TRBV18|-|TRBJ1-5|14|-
TGTGCCAGCTCACCTGCAGGTTCGAATCAGCCCCAGCATTTT
CASSPAGSNQPQHF
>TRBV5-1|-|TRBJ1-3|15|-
TGCGCCAGCAGCCGGGGGACTGAATCTGGAAACACCATATATTTT
CASSRGTESGNTIYF
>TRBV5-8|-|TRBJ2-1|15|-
TGTGCCAGCAGCCCGTATAGGGTCGCGGGTCCTGAGCAGTTCTTC
CASSPYRVAGPEQFF
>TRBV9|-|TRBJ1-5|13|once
TGTGCCAGCAGCGTGACTGGGGAGAAGCCCCAGCATTTT
CASSVTGEKPQHF
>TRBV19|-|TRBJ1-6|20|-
TGTGCCAGTAATGGCGATTTTCGGGATTTTGGTAGCTCCTATAATTCACCCCTCCACTTT
CASNGDFRDFGSSYNSPLHF
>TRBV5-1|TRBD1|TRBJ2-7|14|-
TGCGCCAGCAGCATTACCACAGGGGGCCGCGAGCAGTACTTC
CASSITTGGREQYF
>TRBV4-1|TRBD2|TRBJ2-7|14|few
TGCGCCAGCAGCTGGGTAGCGGGGGCCTACGAGCAGTACTTC
CASSWVAGAYEQYF
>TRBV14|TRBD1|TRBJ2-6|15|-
TGTGCCAGCAGCTGGACAGGATCGGGGGCCAACGTCCTGACTTTC
CASSWTGSGANVLTF
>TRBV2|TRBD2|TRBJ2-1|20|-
TGTGCCAGCAGGTCTTCGTCGACTAGCGGGGGACCCCCCGGGATGAGAGAGCAGTTCTTC
CASRSSSTSGGPPGMREQFF
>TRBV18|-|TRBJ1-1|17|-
TGTGCCAGCTCACCAGACAGAACAGTACTTATGAACACTGAAGCTTTCTTT
CASSPDRTVLMNTEAFF
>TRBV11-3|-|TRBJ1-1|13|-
TGTGCCAGCAGCTTACATTCAGGGGCGGGAGCTTTCTTT
CASSLHSGAGAFF
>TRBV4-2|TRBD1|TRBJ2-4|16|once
TGTGCCAGCAGCCATACAGGGGGCCTAGCCAAAAACATTCAGTACTTC
CASSHTGGLAKNIQYF
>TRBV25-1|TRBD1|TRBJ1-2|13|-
TGTGCCAGTACAGGGGAAGTGGACTATGGCTACACCTTC
CASTGEVDYGYTF
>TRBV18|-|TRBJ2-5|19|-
TGTGCCAGCTCACCAATGGCGGGGGCTCTCCTCGGGGTCCAAGAGACCCAGTACTTC
CASSPMAGALLGVQETQYF
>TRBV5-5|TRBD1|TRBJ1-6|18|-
TGTGCCAGCAGCCTCGCCGGGACAGGGACATTACAGGATTCACCCCTCCACTTT
CASSLAGTGTLQDSPLHF
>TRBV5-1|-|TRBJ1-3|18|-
TGCGCCAGCAGCCCCGGGGTGTATGGAGTCCTCTCTGGAAACACCATATATTTT
CASSPGVYGVLSGNTIYF
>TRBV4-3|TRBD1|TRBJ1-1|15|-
TGCGCCAGCAGCCAAGATCCCGGACAGGGGGCGTCGGCTTTCTTT
CASSQDPGQGASAFF
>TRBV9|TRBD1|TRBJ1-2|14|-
TGTGCCAGCAGCTCGACAGGGGGGGGCTATGGCTACACCTTC
CASSSTGGGYGYTF
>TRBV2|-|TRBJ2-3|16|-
TGTGCCAGCAGCCCGACAGGTGGTACTAGCACAGATACGCAGTATTTT
CASSPTGGTSTDTQYF
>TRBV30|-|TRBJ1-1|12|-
TGTGCCTGGACCTCAGGGGCGGCTGAAGCTTTCTTT
CAWTSGAAEAFF
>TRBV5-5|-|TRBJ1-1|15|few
TGTGCCAGCAGCTCAGAGGGGGAGGGGTACACTGAAGCTTTCTTT
CASSSEGEGYTEAFF
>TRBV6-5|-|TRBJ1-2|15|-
TGTGCCAGCACCCAGTCACAGGGAACTAACTATGGCTACACCTTC
CASTQSQGTNYGYTF
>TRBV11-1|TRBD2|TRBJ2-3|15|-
TGTGCCAGCAGCTTCACTAGCGGGGAGCCCGATACGCAGTATTTT
CASSFTSGEPDTQYF
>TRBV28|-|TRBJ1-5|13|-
TGTGCCACAAGCCGGGACTCGAATCAGCCCCAGCATTTT
CATSRDSNQPQHF
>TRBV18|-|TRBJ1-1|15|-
TGTGCCAGCTCACCCGACCGTTACAGGCCCACTGAAGCTTTCTTT
CASSPDRYRPTEAFF
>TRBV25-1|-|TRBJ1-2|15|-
TGTGCCTCTCGCGGTCTCCTCGACAGAGACTATGGCTACACCTTC
CASRGLLDRDYGYTF
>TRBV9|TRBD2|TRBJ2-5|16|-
TGTGCCAGCAGCGTTGGGACTAGCGGCGCCCAAGAGACCCAGTACTTC
CASSVGTSGAQETQYF
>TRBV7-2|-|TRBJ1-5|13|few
TGTGCCAGCAGCTTGGGCAGGGATCAGCCCCAGCATTTT
CASSLGRDQPQHF
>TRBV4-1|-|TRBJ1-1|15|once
TGCGCCAGCAGCCAAGAAGCCCCGACAGCCACTAAAGCTTTCTTT
CASSQEAPTATKAFF
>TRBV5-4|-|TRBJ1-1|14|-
TGTGCCAGCAGCCCCGACAGCCGGAACACTGAAGCTTTCTTT
CASSPDSRNTEAFF
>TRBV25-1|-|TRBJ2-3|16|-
TGTGCCAGCAGTGAATCCCCAGCTAGCTCGGCAGATACGCAGTATTTT
CASSESPASSADTQYF
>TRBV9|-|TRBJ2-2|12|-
TGTGCCAGCAGCCCGGTTGGCGGGGAGCTGTTTTTT
CASSPVGGELFF
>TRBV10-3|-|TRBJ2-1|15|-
TGTGCCATCAGTCCCGGGATTGCTGTTTACAATGAGCAGTTCTTC
CAISPGIAVYNEQFF
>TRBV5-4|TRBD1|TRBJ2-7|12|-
TGTGCCAGCAGCCGGGACAGGGGCGAGCAGTACTTC
CASSRDRGEQYF
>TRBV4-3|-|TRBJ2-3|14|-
TGCGCCAGCAGCCAAGCGGGGAGCACAGATACGCAGTATTTT
CASSQAGSTDTQYF
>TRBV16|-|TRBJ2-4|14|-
TGTGCCAGCAGCCAATCACTGGGGGGAAACATTCAGTACTTC
CASSQSLGGNIQYF
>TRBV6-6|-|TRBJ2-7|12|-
TGTGCCAGCAGTGACTCCGGGAAGGGGCAGTACTTC
CASSDSGKGQYF
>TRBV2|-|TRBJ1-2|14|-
TGTGCCAGCAGTGAGGCAAACCAGGGCCGGGGCTACACCTTC
CASSEANQGRGYTF
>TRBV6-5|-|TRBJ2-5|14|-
TGTGCCAGCAGCCCGACTAGTCTTCTAGAGACCCAGTACTTC
CASSPTSLLETQYF